This T cell receptor beta chain was observed in a study of CD8 T cells in Susac syndrome. The study's findings and limits: In its TCR sequencing and HLA analysis, the study acknowledged that the number of individuals was relatively small.

CDR1 and CDR2 from the germline V gene are SQVTM and ANQGSEA. This CDR3 has 14 amino acids. Deletions cut 4 bases from V and 2 bases from J, with 15 bases between. The multiple sclerosis controls were treatment-naive patients affected by stable or active relapsing-remitting disease. Negative isolation yielded the CD8+ and CD4+ T cells, while FACS enriched the TEMRA cells. Random hexamers were used to reverse transcribe an amount of about 0.45 to 1 ug RNA. The amplification used immunoSEQ multiplex PCR on TCR beta CDR3; it spanned 54 Vbeta and 13 Jbeta. TCRdb processed the immunoSEQ multiplex PCR reads anew with MiXCR; each CDR3 protein has one entry. Found here are some 220,000 distinct CDR3 sequences, 95% of them singletons; the top ten hold around 0.099%. Comment on this clonotype: Its antigen remains unknown.

The specimen was CD4+ T cells from PBMCs. The source is a human donor with multiple sclerosis. The chain recombines TRBV29-1 with TRBJ2-7; no definite D call. The CDR3 loop reads CSVGPRQSTYEQYF. For the CDR3, the DNA is TGCAGCGTTGGTCCCCGACAAAGTACCTACGAGCAGTACTTC.